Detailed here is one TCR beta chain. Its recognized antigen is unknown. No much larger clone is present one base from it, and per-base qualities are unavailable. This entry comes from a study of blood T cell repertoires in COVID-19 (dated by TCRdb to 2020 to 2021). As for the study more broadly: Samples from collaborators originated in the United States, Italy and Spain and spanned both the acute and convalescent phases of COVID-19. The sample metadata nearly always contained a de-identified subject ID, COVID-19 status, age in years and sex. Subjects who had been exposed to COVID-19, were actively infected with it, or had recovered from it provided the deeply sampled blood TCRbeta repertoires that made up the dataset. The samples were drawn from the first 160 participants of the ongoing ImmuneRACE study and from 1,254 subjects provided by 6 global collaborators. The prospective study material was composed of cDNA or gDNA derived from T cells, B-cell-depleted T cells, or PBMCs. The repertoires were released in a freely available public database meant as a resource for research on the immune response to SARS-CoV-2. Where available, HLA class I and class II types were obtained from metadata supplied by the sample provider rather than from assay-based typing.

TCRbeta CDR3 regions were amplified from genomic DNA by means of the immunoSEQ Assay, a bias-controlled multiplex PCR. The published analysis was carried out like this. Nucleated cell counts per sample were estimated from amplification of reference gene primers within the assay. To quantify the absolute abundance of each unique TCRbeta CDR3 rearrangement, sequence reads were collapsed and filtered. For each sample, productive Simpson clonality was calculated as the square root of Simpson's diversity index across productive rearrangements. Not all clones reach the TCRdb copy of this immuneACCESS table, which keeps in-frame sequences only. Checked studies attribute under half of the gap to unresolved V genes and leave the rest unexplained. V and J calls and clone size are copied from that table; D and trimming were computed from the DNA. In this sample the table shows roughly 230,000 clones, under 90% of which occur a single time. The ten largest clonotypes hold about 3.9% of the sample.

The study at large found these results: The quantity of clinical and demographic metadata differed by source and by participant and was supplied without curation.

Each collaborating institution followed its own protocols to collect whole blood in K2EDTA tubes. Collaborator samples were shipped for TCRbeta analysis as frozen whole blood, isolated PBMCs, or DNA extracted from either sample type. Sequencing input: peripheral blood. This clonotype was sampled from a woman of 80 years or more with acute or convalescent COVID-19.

The DNA reads TGTGCCAGCAGTGAGAGGACAGGGCATAGTAATTCACCCCTCCACTTT. It translates as CASSERTGHSNSPLHF. The rearrangement joined TRBV6-1 to TRBJ1-6; 8 middle bases align to TRBD1. The CDR3 contains 16 residues, cysteine and phenylalanine counted. This entry keeps only the CDR3 DNA: 48 bases, framed from base 1. For CDR1 and CDR2, the germline V gene lists MNHNS and SASEGT. Germline trimming amounts to 3 bases on V and 6 bases on J, with 7 as the count of junction bases outside the gene matches.